This TCR beta chain was identified in a study of blood T cell repertoires in COVID-19 (dated by TCRdb to the early 2020s). In the study overall: Samples covering the acute and convalescent phases of COVID-19 were provided by collaborators in the United States, Italy and Spain. The prospective study material was composed of cDNA or gDNA derived from T cells, B-cell-depleted T cells, or PBMCs. The dataset comprised deeply sampled blood TCRbeta repertoires from subjects exposed to, actively infected with, or recovered from COVID-19. The repertoires were released in a freely available public database meant as a resource for research on the immune response to SARS-CoV-2. Samples were obtained from the ongoing ImmuneRACE study (first 160 participants) and from 1,254 subjects provided by 6 global collaborators. A de-identified subject ID, COVID-19 status, age in years and sex were almost always included in the sample metadata. Where available, HLA class I and class II types were obtained from metadata supplied by the sample provider rather than from assay-based typing. On the study overall, not on this receptor specifically: The amount of clinical and demographic metadata varied by source and participant and was provided uncurated.

The collaborating institutions used their own protocols to collect whole blood in K2EDTA tubes. For TCRbeta analysis, collaborator samples were shipped as frozen whole blood, as isolated PBMCs, or as DNA extracted from either sample type. This clone was counted once. There is no known antigen for this receptor. No base quality information exists; no much larger clone differs at one position. The immunoSEQ Assay, a bias-controlled multiplex PCR, was used to amplify TCRbeta CDR3 regions from genomic DNA. Processing in the source paper ran as follows. Nucleated cell counts per sample were estimated from amplification of reference gene primers within the assay. Sequence reads were collapsed and filtered to measure the absolute abundance of every unique TCRbeta CDR3 rearrangement. For each sample, productive Simpson clonality was calculated as the square root of Simpson's diversity index across productive rearrangements. Here the immuneACCESS table is served through TCRdb, limited to in-frame sequences with V and J called. Missing clones are a known gap in these copies; in checked studies unresolved V genes cover under half, and the rest lacks a known reason. Clone size and the V and J calls come from that table; the DNA yielded D and trimming. The sample table shows roughly 200,000 clones, and around 85% are seen once. Roughly 7.9% of the sample rests with the top ten.

Trimming at the junction amounts to 7 bases on V and 12 bases on J, and the germline ends lie 15 bases apart. In the germline V gene, CDR1 corresponds to MDHEN and CDR2 to SYDVKM. Including the terminal cysteine and phenylalanine, the CDR3 comprises 12 residues. The retained sequence is limited to the CDR3, 36 bases, with the frame set at the first base. Recombination connected TRBV28 to TRBJ2-2; the D gene is perhaps TRBD1, on 6 matching bases. The clonotype comes from a woman older than 75 with acute or convalescent COVID-19. Material for sequencing was peripheral blood. The DNA sequence is as follows: TGTGCCAGCACCACAGGGTCAGGCAAGCTGTTTTTT. It translates as CASTTGSGKLFF.